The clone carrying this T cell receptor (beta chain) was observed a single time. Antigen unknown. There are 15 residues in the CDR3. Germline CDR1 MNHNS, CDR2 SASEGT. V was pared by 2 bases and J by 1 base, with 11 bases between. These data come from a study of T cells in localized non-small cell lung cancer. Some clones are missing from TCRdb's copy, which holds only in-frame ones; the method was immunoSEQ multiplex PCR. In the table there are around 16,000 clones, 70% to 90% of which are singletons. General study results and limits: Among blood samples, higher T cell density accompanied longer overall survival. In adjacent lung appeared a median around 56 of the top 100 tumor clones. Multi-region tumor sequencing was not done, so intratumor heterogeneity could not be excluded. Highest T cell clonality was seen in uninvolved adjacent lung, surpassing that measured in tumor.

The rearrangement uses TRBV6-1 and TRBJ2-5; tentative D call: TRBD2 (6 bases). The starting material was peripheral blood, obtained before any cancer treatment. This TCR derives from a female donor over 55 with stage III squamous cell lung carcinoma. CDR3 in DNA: TGTGCCAGCAGTGAAAGCCGGAGGGGCCAAGAGACCCAGTACTTC. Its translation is CASSESRRGQETQYF.